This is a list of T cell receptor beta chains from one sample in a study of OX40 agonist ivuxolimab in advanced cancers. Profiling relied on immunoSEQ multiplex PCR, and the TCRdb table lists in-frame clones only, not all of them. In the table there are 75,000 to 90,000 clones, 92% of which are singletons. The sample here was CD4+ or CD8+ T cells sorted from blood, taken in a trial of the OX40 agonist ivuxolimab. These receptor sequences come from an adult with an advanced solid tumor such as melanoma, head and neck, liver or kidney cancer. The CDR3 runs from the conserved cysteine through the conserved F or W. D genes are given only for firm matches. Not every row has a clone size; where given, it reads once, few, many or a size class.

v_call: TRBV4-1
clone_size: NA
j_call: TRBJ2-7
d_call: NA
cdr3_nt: TGCGCCAGCAGCCATCCACAGGGCCCGGGAGAGCAGTACTTC
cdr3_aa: CASSHPQGPGEQYF

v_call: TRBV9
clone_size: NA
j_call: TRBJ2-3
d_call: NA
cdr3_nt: TGTGCCAGCAGCGTAGGTGGGCGTGGGGCCCCAGATACGCAGTATTTT
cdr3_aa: CASSVGGRGAPDTQYF

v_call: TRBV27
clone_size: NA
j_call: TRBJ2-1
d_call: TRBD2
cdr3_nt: TGTGCCAGCAATCTAGCGGGAGTCAATGAGCAGTTCTTC
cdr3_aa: CASNLAGVNEQFF

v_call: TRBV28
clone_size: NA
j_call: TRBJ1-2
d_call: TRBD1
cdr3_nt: TGTGCCAGCAGACCCTCAGGGACAGGGTACGGCTACACCTTC
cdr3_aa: CASRPSGTGYGYTF

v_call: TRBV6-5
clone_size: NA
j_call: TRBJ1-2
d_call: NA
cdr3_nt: TGTGCCAGCAGCAAAACAGGAGTCCACGGCTACACCTTC
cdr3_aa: CASSKTGVHGYTF

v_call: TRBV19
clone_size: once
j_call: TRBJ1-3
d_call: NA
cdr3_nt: TGTGCCAGCTCGGACAGCTCTGGAAACACCATATATTTT
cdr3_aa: CASSDSSGNTIYF

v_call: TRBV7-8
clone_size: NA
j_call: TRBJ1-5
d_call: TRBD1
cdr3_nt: TGTGCCAGCAGCTCAGGGACAGGGATTAGCAATCAGCCCCAGCATTTT
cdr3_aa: CASSSGTGISNQPQHF

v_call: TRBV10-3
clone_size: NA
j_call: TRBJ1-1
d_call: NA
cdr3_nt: TGTGCCCTATCAGATGGAACGAACACTGAAGCTTTCTTT
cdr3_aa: CALSDGTNTEAFF

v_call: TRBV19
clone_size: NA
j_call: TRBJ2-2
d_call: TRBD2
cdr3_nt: TGTGCCAGTAGTATCTCCGGGACTAGGTCGTCCGGGGAGCTGTTTTTT
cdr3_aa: CASSISGTRSSGELFF

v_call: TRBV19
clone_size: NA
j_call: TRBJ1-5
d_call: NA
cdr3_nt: TGTGCCAGTAGTATACGGCTGGTAGGCAATCAGCCCCAGCATTTT
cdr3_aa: CASSIRLVGNQPQHF

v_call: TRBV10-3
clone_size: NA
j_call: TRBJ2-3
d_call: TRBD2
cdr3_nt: TGTGCCATCAAAGGGACTAGCGGGGGAACAGATACGCAGTATTTT
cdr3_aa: CAIKGTSGGTDTQYF

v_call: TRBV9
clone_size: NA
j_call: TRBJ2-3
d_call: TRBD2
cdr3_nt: TGTGCCAGCAGCGTAGGAGCTAGCGGGAGGACAGATACGCAGTATTTT
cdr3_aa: CASSVGASGRTDTQYF

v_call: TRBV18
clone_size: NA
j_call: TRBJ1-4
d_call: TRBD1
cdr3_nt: TGTGCCAGCTCACGCACGATTTCGGGACAGATTAATGAAAAACTGTTTTTT
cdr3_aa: CASSRTISGQINEKLFF

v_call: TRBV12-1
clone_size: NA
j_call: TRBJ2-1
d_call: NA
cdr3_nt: TGTGCCAGCAGCTGGACTAGCGGGAACAGCTCCTACAATGAGCAGTTCTTC
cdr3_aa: CASSWTSGNSSYNEQFF

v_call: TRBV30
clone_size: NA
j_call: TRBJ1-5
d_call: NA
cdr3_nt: TGTGCCTGGAGTGTAGGGGTCAATCAGCCCCAGCATTTT
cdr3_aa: CAWSVGVNQPQHF

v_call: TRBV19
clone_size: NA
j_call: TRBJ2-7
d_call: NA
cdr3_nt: TGTGCCACGTCCGGGACCCCACCGGACTACGAGCAGTACTTC
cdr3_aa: CATSGTPPDYEQYF

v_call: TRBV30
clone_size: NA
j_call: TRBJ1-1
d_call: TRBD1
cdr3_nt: TGTGCCTTTCGACAGGGGTGGACTGAAGCTTTCTTT
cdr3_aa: CAFRQGWTEAFF

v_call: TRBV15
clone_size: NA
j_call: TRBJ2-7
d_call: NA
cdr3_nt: TGTGCCACCAGCAGAGGGCTAGCGATGATCAACGAGCAGTACTTC
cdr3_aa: CATSRGLAMINEQYF

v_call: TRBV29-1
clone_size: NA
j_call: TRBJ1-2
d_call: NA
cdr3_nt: TGCAGCGTTGTGACAGGCCACTATGGCTACACCTTC
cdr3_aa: CSVVTGHYGYTF

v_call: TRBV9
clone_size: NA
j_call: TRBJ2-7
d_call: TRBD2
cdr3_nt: TGTGCCAGCAGCCCCACTCCAACACGCGGGAGCTCCTACGAGCAGTACTTC
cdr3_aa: CASSPTPTRGSSYEQYF

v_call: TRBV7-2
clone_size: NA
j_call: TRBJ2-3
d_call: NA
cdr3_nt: TGTGCCAGCAGCTCCAGTTCGACAGTTTCTTATACGCAGTATTTT
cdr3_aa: CASSSSSTVSYTQYF

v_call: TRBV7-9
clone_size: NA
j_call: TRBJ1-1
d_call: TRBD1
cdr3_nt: TGTGCCAGCAGCTCGAGACAGGGTACTGAAGCTTTCTTT
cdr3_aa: CASSSRQGTEAFF

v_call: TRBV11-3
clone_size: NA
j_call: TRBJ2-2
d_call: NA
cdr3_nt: TGTGCCAGCACGCCTGGGGGGAGTTGGAACACCGGGGAGCTGTTTTTT
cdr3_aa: CASTPGGSWNTGELFF

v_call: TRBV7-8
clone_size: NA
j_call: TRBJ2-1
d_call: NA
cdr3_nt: TGTGCCAGCAGCTCACAGGGAATGCAGACAACAGAGCAGTTCTTC
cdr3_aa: CASSSQGMQTTEQFF

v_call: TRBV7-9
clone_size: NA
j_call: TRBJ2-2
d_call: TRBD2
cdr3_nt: TGTGCCAGCAGCCCTAGCGGGCCTACCGGGGAGCTGTTTTTT
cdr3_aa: CASSPSGPTGELFF

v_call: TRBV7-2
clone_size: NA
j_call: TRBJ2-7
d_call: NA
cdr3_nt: TGTGCCAGCAGCTTAGTCTCCCTAGCCCAAGGCGAGCAGTACTTC
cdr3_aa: CASSLVSLAQGEQYF

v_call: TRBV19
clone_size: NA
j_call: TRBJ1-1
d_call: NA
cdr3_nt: TGTGCCAGTAGTATAGGGGCGGGATCGGGGAACACTGAAGCTTTCTTT
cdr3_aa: CASSIGAGSGNTEAFF

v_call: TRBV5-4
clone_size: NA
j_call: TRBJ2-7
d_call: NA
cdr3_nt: TGTGCCAGCAGCCGGGGTCGGGGCGGGACAGTGATCTACGAGCAGTACTTC
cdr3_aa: CASSRGRGGTVIYEQYF

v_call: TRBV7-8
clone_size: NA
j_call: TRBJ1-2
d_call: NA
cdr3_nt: TGTGCCAGCAGCCCAACCGGGGACCGAGAGTATTATGGCTACACCTTC
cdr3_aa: CASSPTGDREYYGYTF

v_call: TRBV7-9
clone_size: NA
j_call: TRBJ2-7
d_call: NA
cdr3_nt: TGTGCCAGCAGCGTGGACAGTTCCGAGCAGTACTTC
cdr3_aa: CASSVDSSEQYF

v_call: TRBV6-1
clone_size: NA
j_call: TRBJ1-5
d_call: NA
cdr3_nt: TGTGCCAGCAGGGGGGATGGGGGCACTGAGCCCCAGCATTTT
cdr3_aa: CASRGDGGTEPQHF

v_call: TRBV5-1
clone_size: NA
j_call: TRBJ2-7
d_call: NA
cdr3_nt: TGCGCCAGCAGCTTCGGGGAGGGGGGCTCCTACGAGCAGTACTTC
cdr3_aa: CASSFGEGGSYEQYF

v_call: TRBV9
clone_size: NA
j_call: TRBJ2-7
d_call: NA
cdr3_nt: TGTGCCAGCAGCGAACAACCCGGGACACCCTCCCACTTC
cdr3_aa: CASSEQPGTPSHF

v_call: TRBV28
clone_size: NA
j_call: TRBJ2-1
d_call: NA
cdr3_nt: TGTGCCAGCAGTCCACACGGGACATCCTACAATGAGCAGTTCTTC
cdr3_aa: CASSPHGTSYNEQFF

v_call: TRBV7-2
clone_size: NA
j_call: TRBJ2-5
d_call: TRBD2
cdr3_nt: TGTGCCAGCAGCCGTAGCGGGTTCCAAGAGACCCAGTACTTC
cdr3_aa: CASSRSGFQETQYF

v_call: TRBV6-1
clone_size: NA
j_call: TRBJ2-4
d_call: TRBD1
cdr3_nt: TGTGCCAGCAGCGCTGGAACAGGGGGCAACATTCAGTACTTC
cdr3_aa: CASSAGTGGNIQYF

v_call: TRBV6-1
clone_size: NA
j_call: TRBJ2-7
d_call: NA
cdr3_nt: TGTGCCAGCACTGCCCTTCCGGATGAGCAGTACTTC
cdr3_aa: CASTALPDEQYF

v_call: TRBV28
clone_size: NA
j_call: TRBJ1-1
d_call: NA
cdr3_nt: TGTGCCAGCACTGAGGGAGGTGTCACTGAAGCTTTCTTT
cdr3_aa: CASTEGGVTEAFF

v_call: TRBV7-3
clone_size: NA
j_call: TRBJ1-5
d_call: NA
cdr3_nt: TGTGCCAGCAGCTTAACTACAAGCTTCTATAGCAATCAGCCCCAGCATTTT
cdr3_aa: CASSLTTSFYSNQPQHF

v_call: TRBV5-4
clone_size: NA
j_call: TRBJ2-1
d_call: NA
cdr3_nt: TGTGCCAGCACGGGAGTGAGGTCCTACAATGAGCAGTTCTTC
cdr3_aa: CASTGVRSYNEQFF

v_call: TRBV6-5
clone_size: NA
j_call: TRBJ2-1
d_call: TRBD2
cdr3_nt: TGTGCCAGCAGAGGGACTAGCGGGGGCAACAATGAGCAGTTCTTC
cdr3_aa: CASRGTSGGNNEQFF

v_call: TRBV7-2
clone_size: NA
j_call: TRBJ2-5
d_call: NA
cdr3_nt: TGTGCCAGCAGCTTAGTTTTGCCGGGACAAGAGACCCAGTACTTC
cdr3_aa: CASSLVLPGQETQYF

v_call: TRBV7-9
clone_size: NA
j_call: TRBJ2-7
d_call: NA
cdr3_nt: TGTGCCAGCAGGAAGAGCGGGGAGCAGTACTTC
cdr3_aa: CASRKSGEQYF

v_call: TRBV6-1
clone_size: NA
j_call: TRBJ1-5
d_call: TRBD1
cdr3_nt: TGTGCCAGCACCCCCACCGACAGGGGAGGGCAGCCCCAGCATTTT
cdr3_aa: CASTPTDRGGQPQHF

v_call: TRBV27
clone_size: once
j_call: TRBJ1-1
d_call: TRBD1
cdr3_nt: TGTGCCAGCAGTTCAATCGGGACAGGGGACGGGAACACTGAAGCTTTCTTT
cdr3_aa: CASSSIGTGDGNTEAFF

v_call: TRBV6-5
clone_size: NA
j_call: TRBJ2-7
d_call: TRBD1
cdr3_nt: TGTGCCAGCAGACCGGGACAGGGGGCGCGGGGGCAGTACTTC
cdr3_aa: CASRPGQGARGQYF

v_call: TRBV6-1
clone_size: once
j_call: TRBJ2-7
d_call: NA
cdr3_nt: TGTGCCAGCAGTGAAGCCCCCCTGAATCGCTACGAGCAGTACTTC
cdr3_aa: CASSEAPLNRYEQYF

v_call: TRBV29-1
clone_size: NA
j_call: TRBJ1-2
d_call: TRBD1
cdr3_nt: TGCAGCGTGGCCGGGACAGGGGCAGTTGGCTACACCTTC
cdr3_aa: CSVAGTGAVGYTF

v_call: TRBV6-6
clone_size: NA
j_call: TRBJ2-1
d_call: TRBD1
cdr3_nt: TGTGCCAGCAGTTACTCGGACAGGGGGTTAAATGAGCAGTTCTTC
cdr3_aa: CASSYSDRGLNEQFF

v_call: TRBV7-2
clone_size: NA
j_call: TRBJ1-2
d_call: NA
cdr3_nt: TGTGCCAGCAGCCCGGAAGGGGGGGCTTATGGCTACACCTTC
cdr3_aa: CASSPEGGAYGYTF

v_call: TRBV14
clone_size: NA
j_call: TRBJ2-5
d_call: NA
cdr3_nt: TGTGCCAGCAGCCAATCGACAGCGGGGACCCAGTACTTC
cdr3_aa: CASSQSTAGTQYF

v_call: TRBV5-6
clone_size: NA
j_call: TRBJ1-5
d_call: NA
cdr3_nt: TGTGCCAGCAGCGGGTGGGGGTCTAGCAATCAGCCCCAGCATTTT
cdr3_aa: CASSGWGSSNQPQHF

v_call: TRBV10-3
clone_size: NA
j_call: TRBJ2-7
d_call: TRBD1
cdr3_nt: TGTGCCATCGGTCCTGGGACAGGGGGTTTCCACGAGCAGTACTTC
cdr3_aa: CAIGPGTGGFHEQYF

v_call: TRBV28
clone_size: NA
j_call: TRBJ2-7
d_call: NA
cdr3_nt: TGTGCCAGCAAAACAGGGCTCTCCTACGAGCAGTACTTC
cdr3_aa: CASKTGLSYEQYF

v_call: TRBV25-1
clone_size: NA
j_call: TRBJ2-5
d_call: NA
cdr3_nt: TGTGCCAGCAGTGAAGCTGCGGACTTTCGATGGTACTTC
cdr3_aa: CASSEAADFRWYF

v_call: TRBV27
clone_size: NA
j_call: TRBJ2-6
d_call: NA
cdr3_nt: TGTGCCAGCAGTTTAGTTACGGCCTCTGGGGCCAACGTCCTGACTTTC
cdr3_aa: CASSLVTASGANVLTF